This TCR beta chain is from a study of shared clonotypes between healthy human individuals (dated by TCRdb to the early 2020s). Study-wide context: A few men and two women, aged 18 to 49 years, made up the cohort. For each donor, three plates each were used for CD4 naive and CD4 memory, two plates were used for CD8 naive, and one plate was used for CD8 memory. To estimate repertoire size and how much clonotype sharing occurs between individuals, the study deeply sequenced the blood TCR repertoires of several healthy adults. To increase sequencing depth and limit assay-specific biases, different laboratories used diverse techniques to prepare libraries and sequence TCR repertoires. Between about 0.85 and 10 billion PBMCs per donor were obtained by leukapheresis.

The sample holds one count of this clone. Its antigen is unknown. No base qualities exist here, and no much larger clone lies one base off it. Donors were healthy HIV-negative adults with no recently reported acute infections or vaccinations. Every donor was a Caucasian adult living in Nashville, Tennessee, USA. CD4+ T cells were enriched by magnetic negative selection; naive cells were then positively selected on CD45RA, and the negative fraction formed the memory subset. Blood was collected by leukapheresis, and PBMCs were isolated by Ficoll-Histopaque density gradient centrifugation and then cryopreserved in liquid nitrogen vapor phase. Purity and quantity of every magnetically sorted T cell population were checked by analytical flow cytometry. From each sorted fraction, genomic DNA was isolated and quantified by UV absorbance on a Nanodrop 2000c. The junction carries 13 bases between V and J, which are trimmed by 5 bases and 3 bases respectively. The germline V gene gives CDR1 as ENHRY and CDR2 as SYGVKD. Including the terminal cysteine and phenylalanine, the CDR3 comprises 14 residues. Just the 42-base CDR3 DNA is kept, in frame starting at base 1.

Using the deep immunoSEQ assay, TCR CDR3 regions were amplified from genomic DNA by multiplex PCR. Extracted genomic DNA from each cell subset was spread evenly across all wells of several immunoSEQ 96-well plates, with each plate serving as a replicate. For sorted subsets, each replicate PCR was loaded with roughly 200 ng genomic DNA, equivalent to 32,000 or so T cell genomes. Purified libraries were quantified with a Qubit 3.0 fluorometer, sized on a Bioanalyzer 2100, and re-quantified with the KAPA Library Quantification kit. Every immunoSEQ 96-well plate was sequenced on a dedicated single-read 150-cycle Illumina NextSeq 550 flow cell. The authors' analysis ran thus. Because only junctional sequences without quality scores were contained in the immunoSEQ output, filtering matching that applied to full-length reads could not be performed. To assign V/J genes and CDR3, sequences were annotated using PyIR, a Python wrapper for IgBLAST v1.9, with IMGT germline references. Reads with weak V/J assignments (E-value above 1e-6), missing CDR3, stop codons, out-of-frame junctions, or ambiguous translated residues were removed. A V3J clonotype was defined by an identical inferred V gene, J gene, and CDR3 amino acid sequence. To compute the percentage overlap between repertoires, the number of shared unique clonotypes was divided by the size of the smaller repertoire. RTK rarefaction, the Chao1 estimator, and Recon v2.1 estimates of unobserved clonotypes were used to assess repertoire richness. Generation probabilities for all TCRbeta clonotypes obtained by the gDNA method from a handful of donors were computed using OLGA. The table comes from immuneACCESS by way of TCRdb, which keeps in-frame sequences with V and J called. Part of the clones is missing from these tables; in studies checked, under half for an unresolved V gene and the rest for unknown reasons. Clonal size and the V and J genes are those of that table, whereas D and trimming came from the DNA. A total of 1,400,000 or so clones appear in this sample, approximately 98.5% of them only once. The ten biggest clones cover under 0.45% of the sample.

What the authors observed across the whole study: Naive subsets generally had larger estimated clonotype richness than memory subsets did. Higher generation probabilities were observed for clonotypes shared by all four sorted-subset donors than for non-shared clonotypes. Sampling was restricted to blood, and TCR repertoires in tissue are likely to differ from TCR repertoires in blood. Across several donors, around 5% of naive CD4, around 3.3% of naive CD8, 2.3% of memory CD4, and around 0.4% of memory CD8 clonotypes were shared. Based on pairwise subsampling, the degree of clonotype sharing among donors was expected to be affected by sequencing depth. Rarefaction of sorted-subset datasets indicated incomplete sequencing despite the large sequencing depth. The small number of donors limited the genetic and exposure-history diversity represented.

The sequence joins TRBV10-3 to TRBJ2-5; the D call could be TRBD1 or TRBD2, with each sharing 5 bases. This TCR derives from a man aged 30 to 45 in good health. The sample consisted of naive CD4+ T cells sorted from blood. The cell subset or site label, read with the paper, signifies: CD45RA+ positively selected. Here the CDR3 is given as CAISTRTTEETQYF. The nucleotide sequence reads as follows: TGTGCCATCAGTACTAGGACAACAGAAGAGACCCAGTACTTC.